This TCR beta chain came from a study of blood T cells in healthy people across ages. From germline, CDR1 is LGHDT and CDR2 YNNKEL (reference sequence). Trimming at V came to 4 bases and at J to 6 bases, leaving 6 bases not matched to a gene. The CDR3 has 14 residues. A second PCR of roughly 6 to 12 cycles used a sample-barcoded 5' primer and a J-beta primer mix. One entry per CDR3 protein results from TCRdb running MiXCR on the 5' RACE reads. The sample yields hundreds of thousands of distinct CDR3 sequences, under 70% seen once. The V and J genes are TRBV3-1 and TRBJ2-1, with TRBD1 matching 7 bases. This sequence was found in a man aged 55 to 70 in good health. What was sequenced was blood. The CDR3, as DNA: TGTGCCAGCAGCCCGACAGGGCCCGGCAATGAGCAGTTCTTC. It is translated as CASSPTGPGNEQFF.